This passage covers 28 T cell receptor beta chains from one sample sequenced in a study of shared clonotypes between healthy human individuals. Assay: immunoSEQ multiplex PCR; the TCRdb copy retains only in-frame clones and omits some. The sample lists approximately 740,000 clones, 92% occurring once. CD45RO-negative CD8 cells positively selected for CCR7 made up the naive population, which excluded terminally differentiated effector memory CD45RA+ cells. The sequenced sample was naive CD8+ T cells sorted from blood. The receptors here all came from a young man in good health.

This chain links TRBV4-1 with TRBJ1-2; 9 bases agree with TRBD1. CDR1 and CDR2 (germline): MGHRA, YSYEKL. J lost 8 bases, V lost 0 bases, and 7 bases had no gene match. The CDR3 is made up of 15 amino acids. CDR3: CASSQDPTGGEGYTF. The CDR3 nucleotides read TGCGCCAGCAGCCAAGATCCTACAGGGGGCGAAGGCTACACCTTC.

This chain connects TRBV28 to TRBJ2-1, with D uncertain. V lost 2 bases to trimming and J lost 4 bases, with 6 bases between them. This CDR3 contains 13 residues. The germline V gene has CDR1 MDHEN and CDR2 SYDVKM. The CDR3 reads CASSLQAYNEQFF. As DNA, the CDR3 is TGTGCCAGCAGTTTACAGGCGTACAATGAGCAGTTCTTC.

The V gene is TRBV11-2, the J gene TRBJ2-1; D gene unclear. The CDR3 is 15 amino acids. The germline V gene encodes CDR1 SGHAT and CDR2 FQNNGV. Trimming left V 0 bases short and J 10 bases short, with 16 bases between. The CDR3 sequence: CASSLDAFDLGEQFF. The CDR3 region has the DNA TGTGCCAGCAGCTTAGATGCTTTTGATCTTGGGGAGCAGTTCTTC.

V usage is TRBV6-1 and J usage is TRBJ2-7; D call uncertain. Germline V lookup: CDR1 MNHNS, CDR2 SASEGT. Trimming cost V 1 base and J 2 bases, with 6 bases left between them. This CDR3 spans 13 amino acids. The CDR3 bases are TGTGCCAGCAGTGAAGACCATACCTACGAGCAGTACTTC. It translates to CASSEDHTYEQYF.

This chain uses TRBV18 with TRBJ1-2, with a possible D match to TRBD1 (6 bases). This CDR3 is 17 amino acids long. Trimming left V 0 bases short and J 3 bases short, with 17 bases between. Per the germline V gene, CDR1 is KGHSH and CDR2 is LQKENI. As DNA, the CDR3 is TGTGCCAGCTCACCACCTAGGACCAGGGAGGGGGACTATGGCTACACCTTC. Amino acids: CASSPPRTREGDYGYTF.

This clone was seen just once. CDR3 amino acids: CASSHFGGVHYEQYF. The CDR3 region has the DNA TGTGCCAGCAGCCATTTTGGGGGGGTACACTACGAGCAGTACTTC. The J gene is TRBJ2-7, the V gene TRBV11-2; TRBD2 aligns across 7 bases. Germline lookup yields CDR1 SGHAT and CDR2 FQNNGV. J lost 3 bases, V lost 5 bases, and 10 bases had no gene match. This CDR3 contains 15 residues.

The table lists this clone with a count of one. The identical CDR3 is also encoded by other nucleotide sequences in the sample. The V call is TRBV5-4, the J call TRBJ1-1; 10 bases fit TRBD1. CDR3 length: 13 amino acids. CDR1 is SGHNT, CDR2 YYREEE, per germline (reference sequence). V trimming: 3 bases; J trimming: 4 bases; junction bases outside the gene matches: 0. CDR3 protein: CASSWTGGTEAFF. CDR3 DNA: TGTGCCAGCAGCTGGACAGGGGGCACTGAAGCTTTCTTT. Supplemented by reference TRBV5-4 and TRBJ1-1, the full variable domain reads ETGVTQSPTHLIKTRGQQVTLRCSSQSGHNTVSWYQQALGQGPQFIFQYYREEENGRGNFPPRFSGLQFPNYSSELNVNALELDDSALYLCASSWTGGTEAFFGQGTRLTVV.

This chain joins TRBV27 and TRBJ2-7; possibly TRBD2 for D (6 bases). Germline V lookup: CDR1 MNHEY, CDR2 SMNVEV (reference sequence). V was pared by 5 bases and J by 6 bases, with 17 bases between. The CDR3 totals 14 residues. CDR3 loop: CASSPRLDGREQYF. The CDR3 bases are TGTGCCAGCAGTCCTAGACTAGACGGTCGCGAGCAGTACTTC.

V gene TRBV19 combines with J gene TRBJ1-1; maybe TRBD1 (6 bases). The V end was cut by 6 bases, the J end by 8 bases, with 10 bases between. This CDR3 has 11 amino acids. The V gene's germline CDR1 is LNHDA and CDR2 SQIVND (reference sequence). The CDR3 loop reads CASSYQGEAFF. The CDR3 DNA is TGTGCCAGTAGCTATCAGGGGGAAGCTTTCTTT.

V usage is TRBV27 and J usage is TRBJ2-5, with TRBD1 matching 10 bases. J was trimmed by 5 bases and V by 5 bases; bases with no gene match: 11. Germline V lookup: CDR1 MNHEY, CDR2 SMNVEV (reference sequence). The CDR3 is 16 residues long. CDR3 amino acids: CASSPLTGGSAETQYF. Written as DNA, the CDR3 is TGTGCCAGCAGTCCGTTGACAGGGGGCTCGGCGGAGACCCAGTACTTC.

V gene TRBV11-2 combines with J gene TRBJ2-7; 7 nucleotides line up with TRBD2. CDR3 length: 16 residues. V gave up 3 bases and J gave up 2 bases; unmatched junction bases: 10. Germline CDR1 is SGHAT and CDR2 is FQNNGV. CDR3 amino acids: CASSFGLERGTYEQYF. The CDR3 nucleotides are TGTGCCAGCAGCTTTGGGCTAGAGCGGGGCACCTACGAGCAGTACTTC.

V and J are TRBV11-2 and TRBJ2-3; perhaps TRBD2 as D (7 bases). The CDR3 sequence is 15 residues long. V lost 0 bases and J 5 bases, leaving 12 bases between the germline ends. Germline CDR1 reads SGHAT; CDR2 reads FQNNGV. The CDR3 DNA reads as TGTGCCAGCAGCTTAGAATGGGGGGGCGAAGATACGCAGTATTTT. It specifies CASSLEWGGEDTQYF.

The chain recombines TRBV7-8 with TRBJ2-7; D call uncertain. Trimming removed 4 bases at V and 5 bases at J, with 6 bases between. The CDR3 contains 11 residues. Germline assignment: CDR1 SGHVS and CDR2 FQNEAQ. The CDR3 DNA reads TGTGCCAGCAGCTCCACTGACGAGCAGTACTTC. Amino acid sequence: CASSSTDEQYF.

The chain uses TRBV10-3 and TRBJ2-2, with 7 positions matching TRBD1. CDR3 length: 15 residues. With V trimmed by 6 bases and J by 0 bases, 4 bases remained unmatched. Germline CDR1 is ENHRY and CDR2 is SYGVKD. CDR3 DNA sequence: TGTGCCATCAGCTGGACAGGTTCGAACACCGGGGAGCTGTTTTTT. This gives the protein CAISWTGSNTGELFF.

This chain links TRBV27 with TRBJ1-5, with TRBD1 as a possible D gene (6 bases). The CDR3 consists of 15 residues. Deletions cut 4 bases from V and 4 bases from J, with 14 bases between. Looked up from germline, CDR1 is MNHEY and CDR2 is SMNVEV (reference sequence). CDR3 DNA: TGTGCCAGCAGTTCATGGGACATAGAGAATCAGCCCCAGCATTTT. Translated: CASSSWDIENQPQHF.

The CDR3 loop is CASYPDGQGDEKLFF. As DNA, the CDR3 is TGTGCCAGCTACCCCGACGGACAGGGTGACGAAAAACTGTTTTTT. This chain connects TRBV28 to TRBJ1-4, with 8 bases identical to TRBD1. From germline, CDR1 is MDHEN and CDR2 SYDVKM. The J segment lost 8 bases and the V segment lost 8 bases, leaving 13 bases of the junction unmatched. This CDR3 comprises 15 residues.

The chain carries TRBV18 and TRBJ2-7, with D hard to call. The CDR3 has 15 residues. The ends were cut back, 3 bases at V and 0 bases at J, with 12 bases in the middle. Germline V lookup: CDR1 KGHSH, CDR2 LQKENI. For the CDR3, the DNA is TGTGCCAGCTCACCCGTGGAGTACAACTCCTACGAGCAGTACTTC. This gives the protein CASSPVEYNSYEQYF.

The chain joins TRBV15 to TRBJ2-1; tentative D call: TRBD2 (5 bases). Germline CDR1 reads LNHNV; CDR2 reads YYDKDF (reference sequence). Trimming left V 5 bases short and J 7 bases short, with 12 bases between. The CDR3 has 13 amino acids. This chain's CDR3 is CATSSLDLNEQFF. CDR3 DNA: TGTGCCACCAGCTCACTAGATTTAAATGAGCAGTTCTTC.

The chain employs TRBV6-1 and TRBJ1-2; 7 bases line up with TRBD1. From germline, CDR1 is MNHNS and CDR2 SASEGT. V gave up 4 bases and J gave up 2 bases; unmatched junction bases: 10. CDR3 size: 16 residues. The CDR3 DNA follows: TGTGCCAGCAGTGCGGCATTTCGACAGGGCAACTATGGCTACACCTTC. As protein: CASSAAFRQGNYGYTF.

V gene TRBV6-5 combines with J gene TRBJ2-5; TRBD1 aligns across 9 bases. The CDR3 is 15 amino acids. Trimming removed 1 base from V and 4 bases from J; junction bases left unmatched: 4. The V gene's germline CDR1 is MNHEY and CDR2 SVGAGI. Here the CDR3 DNA reads TGTGCCAGCAGTTACTTCTCGGACAGGGGAGAGACCCAGTACTTC. Translated, it gives CASSYFSDRGETQYF.

The chain couples TRBV10-3 to TRBJ2-3; 11 bases map to TRBD2. Germline loops: CDR1 ENHRY, CDR2 SYGVKD. Germline trimming cut 6 bases from V and 4 bases from J; bases unmatched to any gene: 9. The CDR3 is 16 residues long. CDR3 in amino acids: CAIREEPGLAADTQYF. For the CDR3, the DNA is TGTGCCATCAGAGAAGAACCGGGACTAGCGGCAGATACGCAGTATTTT.

This clone appeared once. The chain recombines TRBV6-5 with TRBJ1-5; tentatively, D is TRBD1 (6 bases). The V and J ends lost 0 bases and 8 bases respectively, with 11 bases between them. There are 14 residues in the CDR3. Germline CDR1 MNHEY, CDR2 SVGAGI. The CDR3, as DNA: TGTGCCAGCAGTTACTCGGGGGCGGGGGAGCCCCAGCATTTT. It encodes CASSYSGAGEPQHF.

This chain joins TRBV5-1 and TRBJ1-1; D unresolved. Trimming removed 4 bases at V and 0 bases at J, with 13 bases between. Germline V gene data show CDR1 as SGHRS and CDR2 as YFSETQ. The CDR3 covers 15 residues. CDR3 region: CASSPGGNMNTEAFF. For the CDR3, the DNA is TGCGCCAGCAGCCCGGGCGGGAATATGAACACTGAAGCTTTCTTT.

This sequence joins TRBV10-1 and TRBJ1-5; no clear D gene. The CDR3 has 12 amino acids. Germline V lookup: CDR1 WNHNN, CDR2 SYGVQD (reference sequence). V dropped 3 bases and J dropped 3 bases, with 3 bases sitting between them. CDR3 in DNA: TGCGCCAGCAGTGACCCCAATCAGCCCCAGCATTTT. This gives the protein CASSDPNQPQHF.

The CDR3 nucleotides read TGTGCCATCAGTGAGGGGGCCGTAAGCACAGATACGCAGTATTTT. It encodes CAISEGAVSTDTQYF. The rearrangement uses TRBV10-3 and TRBJ2-3; D might be TRBD1 (5 bases). Germline V gives CDR1 ENHRY, CDR2 SYGVKD. This CDR3 comprises 15 residues. V was cut by 2 bases and J by 0 bases, with 9 bases left in between.

Worth noting for this clone: The junction and the germline gene differ at one end; a read error may be behind it. The V call is TRBV5-4, the J call TRBJ2-1; TRBD2 aligns across 7 bases. The CDR3 contains 13 residues. The germline CDR1 and CDR2 sequences are SGHNT and YYREEE (reference sequence). DNA for the CDR3: TGTGCCAGCAGATTGGGGGGGGTCAATGAGCAGTTCTTC. Translation gives CASRLGGVNEQFF.

This clone has a single count. The chain employs TRBV7-6 and TRBJ2-7; tentative D call: TRBD1 (5 bases). The V gene lost 5 bases and the J gene lost 3 bases, with 14 bases spanning the gap. Germline V gene data show CDR1 as SGHVS and CDR2 as FNYEAQ. The CDR3 is 14 residues long. The CDR3 loop is CASSPNGRVYEQYF. The CDR3 nucleotides are TGTGCCAGCAGCCCGAACGGCAGGGTCTACGAGCAGTACTTC.

The V gene is TRBV9, the J gene TRBJ2-2; TRBD2 aligns across 8 bases. The CDR3 extends over 15 amino acids. Germline V gives CDR1 SGDLS, CDR2 YYNGEE. The junction had 6 bases not matched to a gene; V was cut back by 5 bases and J by 3 bases. The CDR3 loop is CASSGQREHTGELFF. The CDR3 bases are TGTGCCAGCAGTGGGCAGCGGGAGCACACCGGGGAGCTGTTTTTT.